The TCR beta chain under discussion was sequenced for a study of shared clonotypes between healthy human individuals. Whole-study context: Donors had three CD4 naive, three CD4 memory, two CD8 naive and one CD8 memory plate apiece. General observations from the study: Relative to memory subsets, naive subsets generally showed larger estimated richness. Rarefaction revealed incomplete sorted-subset sequencing despite large depth.

For every subset, genomic DNA was evenly distributed across several immunoSEQ plates. The method was immunoSEQ multiplex PCR; TCRdb's version includes in-frame clones alone and lacks a portion of them. Of about 2.3 million clones in the sample, around 92% were seen once. A remark on this clone: Its antigen remains unidentified.

The sequence came from a man between 18 and 35 years old in good health. Some clones in this sample may be carry-over from other donors' samples. Sequencing was done on a sample of naive CD4+ T cells from PBMCs. As for subset: CD45RA+ positively selected.

CDR3 sequence: CASSTASSYNEQFF. CDR3 coding DNA: TGTGCCAGTAGTACAGCCAGCTCCTACAATGAGCAGTTCTTC. The chain combines TRBV19 with TRBJ2-1, with D unclear. The CDR3 runs to 14 residues. CDR1 is LNHDA, CDR2 SQIVND, per germline (reference sequence). Trimming removed 4 bases at V and 0 bases at J, with 7 bases between.